These 20 T cell receptor beta chains came from one sample sequenced in a study of Ad26.COV2.S vaccination and SARS-CoV-2 variants (dated by TCRdb to 2020 to 2022). The method behind the library was the immunoSEQ multiplex PCR assay. Here the immuneACCESS table is served through TCRdb, limited to in-frame sequences with V and J called. Missing clones are a known gap in these copies; in checked studies unresolved V genes cover under half, and the rest lacks a known reason. In all, the sample holds a few hundred thousand clones, and roughly 90% of those were seen once. Of the sample, over 5% falls within the top ten clones. The treatment or condition label here, explained by the study, means: over 15 received Ad26.COV2.S at low or high dose, single or two shots; several received placebo; per-sample allocation not given. Repertoires of vaccine and placebo recipients were sequenced from samples taken on day 63 after the first injection.

Sequencing was performed on peripheral blood, taken in a trial of Ad26.COV2.S vaccine versus placebo. These receptors were obtained from a person aged 18-65 years who received the Ad26.COV2.S COVID-19 vaccine or a placebo.

This clone was recorded once. The chain is built from TRBV5-8 and TRBJ1-1; D might be TRBD1 (5 bases). The V end lost 5 bases, the J end lost 1 base, and 12 bases lay between the germline ends. The CDR3 is 14 residues long. Germline V CDR1 and CDR2: SGHTS, YDEGEE. CDR3 DNA: TGTGCCAGCAGAGGGACGGCTTGGAACACTGAAGCTTTCTTT. Protein: CASRGTAWNTEAFF.

The rearrangement uses TRBV6-1 and TRBJ2-7; tentatively, D is TRBD1 (6 bases). Germline V lookup: CDR1 MNHNS, CDR2 SASEGT. V dropped 4 bases and J dropped 12 bases, with 34 bases sitting between them. The CDR3 consists of 18 residues. Here the CDR3 reads CASSVTGRHPKQGPGAYF. DNA for the CDR3: TGTGCCAGCAGTGTAACCGGCCGTCACCCAAAACAGGGCCCCGGGGCGTACTTC.

The V gene is TRBV29-1, the J gene TRBJ1-2; 9 nucleotides match TRBD1. CDR3 length equals 13 residues. Germline CDR1 is SQVTM and CDR2 is ANQGSEA. J lost 3 bases, V lost 4 bases, and 3 bases had no gene match. CDR3 amino acids: CSVGGQGYYGYTF. The DNA for the CDR3 is TGCAGCGTTGGGGGACAGGGTTACTATGGCTACACCTTC.

This clone has a handful of counts. The chain employs TRBV27 and TRBJ1-1; weak D call: TRBD1 (6 bases). The CDR3 extends over 12 amino acids. With 4 bases removed from V and 6 bases from J, the gap between germline ends came to 9 bases. Germline-derived CDR1 and CDR2 are MNHEY and SMNVEV (reference sequence). The CDR3 nucleotides are TGTGCCAGCAGTTCGGGGGGGCCTGAAGCTTTCTTT. Translated: CASSSGGPEAFF.

This chain uses TRBV12-3 or TRBV12-4 with TRBJ1-1; D uncertain. The length of the CDR3 is 11 residues. V dropped 5 bases and J dropped 8 bases, with 9 bases sitting between them. This CDR3 is CASSKLREAFF. CDR3 DNA sequence: TGTGCCAGCAGTAAACTGAGAGAAGCTTTCTTT.

The chain couples TRBV29-1 to TRBJ2-1; 14 nucleotides match TRBD2. Germline V gene sequence: CDR1 SQVTM, CDR2 ANQGSEA. CDR3 length: 12 residues. The J segment lost 8 bases and the V segment lost 7 bases, leaving 1 base of the junction unmatched. The CDR3 region has the DNA TGCAGCGCGGGACTAGCGGGAGATGAGCAGTTCTTC. It codes for CSAGLAGDEQFF.

This sequence joins TRBV6-2 or TRBV6-3 and TRBJ1-5; TRBD1 might be the D (6 bases). Germline V gene sequence: CDR1 MNHEY, CDR2 SVGEGT. Trimming took off 6 bases at V and 7 bases at J, with 19 bases between the two ends. The CDR3 runs to 15 residues. The CDR3 bases are TGTGCCAGCAGCCCCCTTAGTCGGGGGCCCCAGCCCCAGCATTTT. It translates to CASSPLSRGPQPQHF.

The chain joins TRBV7-2 to TRBJ2-1; 11 bases line up with TRBD2. CDR3 size: 17 residues. Looked up from germline, CDR1 is SGHTA and CDR2 is FQGNSA. V dropped 7 bases and J dropped 3; count of bases not matched to a gene: 11. CDR3 protein: CASTPYLAGGVYNEQFF. The DNA for the CDR3 is TGTGCCAGCACCCCCTACTTAGCGGGAGGGGTCTACAATGAGCAGTTCTTC.

The chain combines TRBV5-4 with TRBJ2-3; 9 bases align to TRBD2. Germline CDR1 reads SGHNT; CDR2 reads YYREEE (reference sequence). The V and J ends lost 1 base and 0 bases, in that order; junction bases with no gene match: 9. The CDR3 is 18 amino acids. CDR3 in DNA: TGTGCCAGCAGCTTGTTATTGGCGGGAGGGCCTAGCACAGATACGCAGTATTTT. This translates into CASSLLLAGGPSTDTQYF.

This chain links TRBV11-3 with TRBJ1-4; D not resolved. This CDR3 has 13 amino acids. V shed 3 bases and J shed 5 bases, with 7 bases lying between them. CDR1 is SGHNT, CDR2 YENEEA, per germline. DNA for the CDR3: TGTGCCAGCAGCTTCCGGGCAAATGAAAAACTGTTTTTT. It specifies CASSFRANEKLFF.

The chain combines TRBV15 with TRBJ2-7; a weak D match, TRBD1 (6 bases). Germline-derived CDR1 and CDR2 are LNHNV and YYDKDF (reference sequence). The CDR3 has 13 residues. V was cut by 5 bases and J by 4 bases, with 12 bases left in between. CDR3: CATSPQGKYEQYF. The CDR3 region has the DNA TGTGCCACCAGCCCACAGGGTAAATACGAGCAGTACTTC.

J is TRBJ1-1 and V is TRBV4-3, with D unclear. Germline V gene lookup returns CDR1 LGHNA and CDR2 YSLEER. V was shortened by 1 base and J by 11 bases, with 11 bases between the two germline ends. The CDR3 contains 12 residues. CDR3 DNA sequence: TGCGCCAGCAGCCAAGGCCGGGAGGGCGCTTTCTTT. As protein: CASSQGREGAFF.

The chain uses TRBV9 and TRBJ2-1, with D possibly TRBD2 on 6 matching bases. The germline CDR1 and CDR2 sequences are SGDLS and YYNGEE. Deletions cut 2 bases from V and 12 bases from J, with 18 bases between. The length of the CDR3 is 14 residues. The CDR3 loop reads CASSVGGTERGQFF. The CDR3 coding sequence is TGTGCCAGCAGCGTGGGCGGGACGGAAAGGGGGCAGTTCTTC.

In its sample, this clone was seen once. V gene TRBV2 combines with J gene TRBJ2-1; a possible D gene is TRBD2 (5 bases). Looked up from germline, CDR1 is SNHLY and CDR2 is FYNNEI. Trimming left V 7 bases short and J 3 bases short, with 10 bases between. CDR3 length equals 13 residues. The CDR3 nucleotides are TGTGCCAGCACTAGGGAGCTCTACAATGAGCAGTTCTTC. Residues: CASTRELYNEQFF.

The chain links TRBV4-3 to TRBJ2-2; 9 bases map to TRBD2. The germline CDR1 and CDR2 sequences are LGHNA and YSLEER. The CDR3 is 16 amino acids. Trimming took 1 base from V and 4 from J; bases not matched to a gene: 4. For the CDR3, the DNA is TGCGCCAGCAGCCAAGTGGCGGGAGGGGGCACCGGGGAGCTGTTTTTT. Its protein is CASSQVAGGGTGELFF.

The chain links TRBV19 to TRBJ1-1, with TRBD1 matching over 7 bases. The V and J ends lost 3 bases and 3 bases, in that order; junction bases with no gene match: 10. Looked up from germline, CDR1 is LNHDA and CDR2 is SQIVND (reference sequence). There are 16 residues in the CDR3. The CDR3 loop is CASSMGPDRVDTEAFF. As DNA, the CDR3 is TGTGCCAGTAGTATGGGACCCGACAGGGTCGACACTGAAGCTTTCTTT.

This chain links TRBV28 with TRBJ1-2; D is perhaps TRBD1 (5 bases). The V end lost 2 bases, the J end lost 8 bases, and 12 bases lay between the germline ends. Germline loops: CDR1 MDHEN, CDR2 SYDVKM. This CDR3 spans 13 amino acids. The CDR3 loop is CASSLPRVGGYTF. The CDR3, as DNA: TGTGCCAGCAGTTTACCCAGGGTTGGGGGCTACACCTTC.

The V gene is TRBV5-1, the J gene TRBJ2-1; 7 nucleotides align to TRBD2. Per germline, CDR1 SGHRS and CDR2 YFSETQ. CDR3 length equals 19 residues. V trimming: 4 bases; J trimming: 3 bases; junction bases outside the gene matches: 19. This CDR3 reads CASSRDAGLLLPLYNEQFF. For the CDR3, the DNA is TGCGCCAGCAGCCGGGACGCGGGACTACTTCTACCCCTCTACAATGAGCAGTTCTTC.

The rearrangement uses TRBV3-1 (or the pseudogene TRBV3-2) and TRBJ2-3; D is possibly TRBD1 (7 bases). Trimming removed 3 bases from V and 0 bases from J, with 22 bases in between. Looked up from germline, CDR1 is LGHDT and CDR2 is YNNKEL (reference sequence). This CDR3 comprises 19 residues. This CDR3 is CASSHLTGGTATSTDTQYF. The CDR3 DNA follows: TGTGCCAGCAGCCACCTGACTGGGGGGACAGCGACTAGCACAGATACGCAGTATTTT.

The chain joins TRBV19 to TRBJ2-2, with 9 nucleotides matching TRBD1. CDR3 length: 14 residues. Germline values: CDR1 LNHDA, CDR2 SQIVND (reference sequence). The junction had 2 bases not matched to a gene; V was cut back by 8 bases and J by 1 base. The chain's CDR3 is CASGQGLNTGELFF. The CDR3 DNA follows: TGTGCCAGTGGACAGGGGTTGAACACCGGGGAGCTGTTTTTT. The whole variable domain, filled in from reference TRBV19 and TRBJ2-2, reads DGGITQSPKYLFRKEGQNVTLSCEQNLNHDAMYWYRQDPGQGLRLIYYSQIVNDFQKGDIAEGYSVSREKKESFPLTVTSAQKNPTAFYLCASGQGLNTGELFFGEGSRLTVL.